The clone carrying this TCR beta chain has only a few counts. Other DNA sequences of this sample code for an identical CDR3. The sample originates from a study of beta chain features in type 1 diabetes. The CDR3 contains 16 residues. The germline V gene has CDR1 SGDLS and CDR2 YYNGEE. The J segment lost 0 bases and the V segment lost 4 bases, leaving 7 bases of the junction unmatched. TCRB transcripts that were expressed got sequenced, as all of the isolated RNA had been reverse transcribed. The table came from immunoSEQ multiplex PCR; TCRdb's copy has only in-frame clones and leaves some out. In the table there are roughly 140,000 clones, around 10% of which are singletons.

The receptor was derived from a young man in good health. The chain couples TRBV9 to TRBJ2-7; TRBD2 aligns across 10 bases. What was sequenced was central memory CD4+ T cells from blood. The CDR3 region is CASSPQAGGSSYEQYF. CDR3 sequence (DNA): TGTGCCAGCAGCCCTCAAGCGGGGGGGTCCTCCTACGAGCAGTACTTC.